This T cell receptor (beta chain) was sequenced for a study of T cell responses to AZD1222 COVID-19 vaccine. The CDR3 extends over 15 amino acids. Germline-derived CDR1 and CDR2 are SNHLY and FYNNEI. The V end was cut by 2 bases, the J end by 4 bases, with 14 bases between. This clone was seen just once. Profiling relied on immunoSEQ multiplex PCR, and the TCRdb table lists in-frame clones only, not all of them. The repertoire holds 110,000 to 150,000 clones, with over 90% as singletons. Sequenced material: peripheral blood, taken on day 0 of AZD1222 vaccination. The chain uses TRBV2 and TRBJ1-2; D unclear. The clonotype originates from an adult in good health. CDR3 sequence (DNA): TGTGCCAGCAGTGAATACCAGAACCCCTCCTATGGCTACACCTTC. Translating it yields CASSEYQNPSYGYTF.